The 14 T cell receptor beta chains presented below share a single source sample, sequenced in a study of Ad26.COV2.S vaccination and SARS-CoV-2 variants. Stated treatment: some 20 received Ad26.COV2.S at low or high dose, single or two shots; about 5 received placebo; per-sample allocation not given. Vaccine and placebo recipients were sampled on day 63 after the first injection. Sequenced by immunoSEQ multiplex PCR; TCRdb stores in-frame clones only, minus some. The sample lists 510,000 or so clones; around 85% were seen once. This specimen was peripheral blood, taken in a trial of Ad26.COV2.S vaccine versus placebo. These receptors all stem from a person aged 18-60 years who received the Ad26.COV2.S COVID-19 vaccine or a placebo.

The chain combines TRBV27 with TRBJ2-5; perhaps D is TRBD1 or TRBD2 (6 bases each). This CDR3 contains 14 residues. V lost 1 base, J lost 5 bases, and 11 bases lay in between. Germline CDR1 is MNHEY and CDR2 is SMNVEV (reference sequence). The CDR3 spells CASSLYGGAETQYF. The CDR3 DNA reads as TGTGCCAGCAGTTTATACGGGGGCGCGGAGACCCAGTACTTC.

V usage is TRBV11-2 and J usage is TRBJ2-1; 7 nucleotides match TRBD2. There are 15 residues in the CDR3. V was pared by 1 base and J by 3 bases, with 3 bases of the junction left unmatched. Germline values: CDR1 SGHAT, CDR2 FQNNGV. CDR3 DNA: TGTGCCAGCAGCTTAGTCCCGGGAGGCTACAATGAGCAGTTCTTC. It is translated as CASSLVPGGYNEQFF.

The CDR3 reads CASRWGGLGEETQYF. In DNA, the CDR3 is TGTGCCAGCAGATGGGGAGGACTAGGGGAAGAGACCCAGTACTTC. The gene calls are TRBV6-5 and TRBJ2-5; 7 bases align to TRBD2. CDR1 MNHEY and CDR2 SVGAGI come from the germline V gene. V shed 6 bases, J shed 3 bases, and the junction held 10 bases outside the gene matches. This CDR3 region has 15 residues.

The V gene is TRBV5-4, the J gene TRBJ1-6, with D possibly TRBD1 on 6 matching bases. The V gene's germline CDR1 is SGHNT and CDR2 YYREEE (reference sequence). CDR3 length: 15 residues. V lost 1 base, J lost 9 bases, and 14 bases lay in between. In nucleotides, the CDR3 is TGTGCCAGCAGCTTGCAACAGGGAGTTTCTTCACCCCTCCACTTT. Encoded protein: CASSLQQGVSSPLHF.

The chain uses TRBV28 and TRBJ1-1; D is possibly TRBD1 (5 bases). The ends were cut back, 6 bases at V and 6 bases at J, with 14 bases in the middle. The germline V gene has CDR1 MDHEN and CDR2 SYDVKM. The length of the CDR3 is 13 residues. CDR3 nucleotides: TGTGCCAGCAGCCGAGGGGCCTATGCTGAAGCTTTCTTT. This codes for CASSRGAYAEAFF.

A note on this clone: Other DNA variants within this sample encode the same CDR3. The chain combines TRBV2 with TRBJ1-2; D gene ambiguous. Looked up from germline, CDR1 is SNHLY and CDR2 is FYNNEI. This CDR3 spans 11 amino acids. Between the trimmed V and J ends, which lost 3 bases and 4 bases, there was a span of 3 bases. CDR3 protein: CASSDLYGYTF. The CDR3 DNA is TGTGCCAGCAGTGACCTCTATGGCTACACCTTC.

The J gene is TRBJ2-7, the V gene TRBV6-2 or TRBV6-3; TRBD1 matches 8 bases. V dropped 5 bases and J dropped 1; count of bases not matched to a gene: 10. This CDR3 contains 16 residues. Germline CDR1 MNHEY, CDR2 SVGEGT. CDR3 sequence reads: CASSSPSGGTSYEQYF. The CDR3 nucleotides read TGTGCCAGCAGTAGCCCCTCAGGGGGCACGTCCTACGAGCAGTACTTC.

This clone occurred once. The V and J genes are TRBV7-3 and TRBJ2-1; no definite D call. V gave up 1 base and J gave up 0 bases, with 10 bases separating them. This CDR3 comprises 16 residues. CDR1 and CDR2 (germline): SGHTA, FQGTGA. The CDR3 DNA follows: TGTGCCAGCAGCTTAAGGGTCGCCCGCTCCTACAATGAGCAGTTCTTC. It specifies CASSLRVARSYNEQFF.

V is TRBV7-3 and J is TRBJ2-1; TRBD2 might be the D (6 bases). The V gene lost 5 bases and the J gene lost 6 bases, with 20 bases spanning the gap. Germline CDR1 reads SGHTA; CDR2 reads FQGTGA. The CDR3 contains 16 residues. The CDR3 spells CASSPDGRLSGNEQFF. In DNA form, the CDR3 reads TGTGCCAGCAGCCCGGACGGGAGACTTTCGGGCAATGAGCAGTTCTTC. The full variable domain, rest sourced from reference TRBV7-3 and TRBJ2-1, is GAGVSQTPSNKVTEKGKYVELRCDPISGHTALYWYRQSLGQGPEFLIYFQGTGAADDSGLPNDRFFAVRPEGSVSTLKIQRTERGDSAVYLCASSPDGRLSGNEQFFGPGTRLTVL.

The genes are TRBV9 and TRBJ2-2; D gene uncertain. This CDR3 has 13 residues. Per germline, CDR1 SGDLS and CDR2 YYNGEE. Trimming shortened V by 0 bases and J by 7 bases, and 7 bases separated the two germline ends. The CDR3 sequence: CASSVDPGGELFF. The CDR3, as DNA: TGTGCCAGCAGCGTAGATCCGGGCGGGGAGCTGTTTTTT.

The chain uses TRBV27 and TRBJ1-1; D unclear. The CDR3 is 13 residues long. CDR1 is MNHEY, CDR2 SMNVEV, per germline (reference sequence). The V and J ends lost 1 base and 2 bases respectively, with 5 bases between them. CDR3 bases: TGTGCCAGCAGTTTATATATTAACACTGAAGCTTTCTTT. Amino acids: CASSLYINTEAFF.

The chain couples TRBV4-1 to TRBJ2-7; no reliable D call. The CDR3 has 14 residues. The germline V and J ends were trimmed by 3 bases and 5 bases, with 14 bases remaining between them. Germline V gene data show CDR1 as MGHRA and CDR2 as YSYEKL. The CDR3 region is CASSHLGPRDEQYF. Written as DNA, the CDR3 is TGCGCCAGCAGCCACCTTGGACCCCGGGACGAGCAGTACTTC.

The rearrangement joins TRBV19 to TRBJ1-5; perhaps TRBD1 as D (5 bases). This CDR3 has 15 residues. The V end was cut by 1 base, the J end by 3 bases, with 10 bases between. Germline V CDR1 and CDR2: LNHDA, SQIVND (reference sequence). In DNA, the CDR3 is TGTGCCAGTAGTATAGGGGGGAGTCCCAATCAGCCCCAGCATTTT. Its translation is CASSIGGSPNQPQHF.

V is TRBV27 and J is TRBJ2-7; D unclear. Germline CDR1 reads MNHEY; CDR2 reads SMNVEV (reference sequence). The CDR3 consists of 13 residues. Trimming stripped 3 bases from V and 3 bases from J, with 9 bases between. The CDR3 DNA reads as TGTGCCAGCAGTTTGGAGCCTTTCTACGAGCAGTACTTC. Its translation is CASSLEPFYEQYF.